The source of this T cell receptor (beta chain) is a study of T-cell reconstitution after alpha-beta-depleted transplantation in children. Note on this clonotype: Its specificity is not known.

Overall study findings and caveats: It was reported that alpha-beta T cells came from several hundred expanded graft clones (about two months after transplant). A year had passed since transplant, and T-cell counts and diversity by then came mostly from newly produced T cells. From surviving recipient T cells and thymic progenitors came the high day-60 TCRbeta diversity observed in some patients.

As it was prepared, the TCRbeta library received unique molecular identifiers. TCRdb reprocessed the PCR reads with MiXCR, giving one entry per CDR3 protein. The sample has under 750,000 distinct CDR3 sequences; roughly 24% are singletons. The specimen comprised PBMCs, mostly from graft donor cells, sampled 360 days after TCRalphabeta/CD19-depleted stem cell transplant. This TCR came from a boy in the first two years of life who had a stem cell transplant for acute myeloid leukemia, so the T cells may come from the graft donor.

The DNA of the CDR3 is TGTGCCACCAGCAAACGGGGGGGGAGCCAAGAGACCCAGTACTTC. Translating it yields CATSKRGGSQETQYF. This chain connects TRBV15 to TRBJ2-5, with 8 bases matching TRBD2. J lost 1 base, V lost 4 bases, and 5 bases had no gene match. The CDR3 consists of 15 residues. The V gene's germline CDR1 is LNHNV and CDR2 YYDKDF (reference sequence).